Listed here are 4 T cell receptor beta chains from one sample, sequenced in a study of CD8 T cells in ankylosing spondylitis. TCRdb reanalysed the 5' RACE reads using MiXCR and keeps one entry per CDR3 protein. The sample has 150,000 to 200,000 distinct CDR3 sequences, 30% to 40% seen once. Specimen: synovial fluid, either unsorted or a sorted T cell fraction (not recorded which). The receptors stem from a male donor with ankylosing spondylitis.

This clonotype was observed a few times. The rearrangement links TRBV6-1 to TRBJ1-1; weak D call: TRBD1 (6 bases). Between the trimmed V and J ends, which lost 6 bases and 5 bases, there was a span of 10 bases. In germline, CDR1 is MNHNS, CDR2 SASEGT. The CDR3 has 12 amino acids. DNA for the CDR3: TGTGCCAGCAGGAGGGGGGAAACTGAAGCTTTCTTT. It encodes CASRRGETEAFF.

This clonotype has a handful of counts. The CDR3 DNA sequence: TGCGCCAGCAGCGTCGAGGGGACCGGGGAGCTGTTTTTT. Translated: CASSVEGTGELFF. This sequence joins TRBV5-1 and TRBJ2-2; D may match TRBD1 or TRBD2 (5 bases each). The germline V gene encodes CDR1 SGHRS and CDR2 YFSETQ. CDR3 length: 13 amino acids. Trimming took off 4 bases at V and 5 bases at J, with 9 bases between the two ends. The entire variable domain, with the rest obtained from reference TRBV5-1 and TRBJ2-2, is as follows: KAGVTQTPRYLIKTRGQQVTLSCSPISGHRSVSWYQQTPGQGLQFLFEYFSETQRNKGNFPGRFSGRQFSNSRSEMNVSTLELGDSALYLCASSVEGTGELFFGEGSRLTVL.

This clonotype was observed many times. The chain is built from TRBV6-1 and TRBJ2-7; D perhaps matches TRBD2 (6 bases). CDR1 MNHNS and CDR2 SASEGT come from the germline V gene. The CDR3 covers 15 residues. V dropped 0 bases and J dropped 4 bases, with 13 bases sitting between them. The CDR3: CASSEAFFGGYEQYF. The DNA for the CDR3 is TGTGCCAGCAGTGAAGCTTTTTTTGGGGGGTACGAGCAGTACTTC.

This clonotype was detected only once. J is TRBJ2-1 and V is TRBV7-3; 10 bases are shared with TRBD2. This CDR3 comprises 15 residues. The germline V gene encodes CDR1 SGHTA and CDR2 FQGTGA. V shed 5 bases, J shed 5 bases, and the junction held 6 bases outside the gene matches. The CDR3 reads CASSPSGSLNNEQFF. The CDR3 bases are TGTGCCAGCAGCCCTAGCGGGAGCCTAAACAATGAGCAGTTCTTC.